A single sample is the source of the 22 T cell receptor beta chains below, sequenced in a study of blood T cells in healthy people across ages. The use of a sample-barcoded 5' primer and a J-beta primer mix characterized a second PCR of roughly 7 to 12 cycles. TCRdb fed the 5' RACE reads into MiXCR, producing one record per CDR3 protein. The repertoire consists of about 1.1 million distinct CDR3 sequences, with roughly two fifths occurring once and the leading ten covering around 13%. Sequencing used blood. The receptor source for this set is a man aged 18 to 30 in good health.

This chain links TRBV25-1 with TRBJ1-4, with 7 bases that match TRBD1. Germline CDR1 reads MGHDK; CDR2 reads SYGVNS. Trimming took 5 bases from V and 4 from J; bases not matched to a gene: 7. This CDR3 is 15 amino acids long. In DNA, the CDR3 is TGTGCCAGCAGTAACGGACAGGTCGATAATGAAAAACTGTTTTTT. Protein sequence: CASSNGQVDNEKLFF. Together with reference TRBV25-1 and TRBJ1-4, the CDR3 gives the full variable domain: EADIYQTPRYLVIGTGKKITLECSQTMGHDKMYWYQQDPGMELHLIHYSYGVNSTEKGDLSSESTVSRIRTEHFPLTLESARPSHTSQYLCASSNGQVDNEKLFFGSGTQLSVL.

The V call is TRBV7-2, the J call TRBJ2-3, with 7 nucleotides matching TRBD2. This CDR3 contains 17 residues. Trimming took 5 bases from V and 2 from J; bases not matched to a gene: 13. Germline assignment: CDR1 SGHTA and CDR2 FQGNSA. The CDR3 nucleotides are TGTGCCAGCAGCAAGTTGGGGGGGGGAAGGGTCACAGATACGCAGTATTTT. It translates to CASSKLGGGRVTDTQYF.

This clonotype showed up just a few times. The chain links TRBV12-3 or TRBV12-4 to TRBJ1-2, with 9 positions matching TRBD1. The length of the CDR3 is 13 residues. The trim removed 6 bases at V and 7 bases at J, leaving 6 bases unmatched. This CDR3 is CASRMGQGPGYTF. The CDR3 DNA reads TGTGCCAGCAGGATGGGACAGGGTCCTGGCTACACCTTC.

This clonotype was observed a few times. The rearrangement joins TRBV20-1 to TRBJ1-1, with a possible D match to TRBD1 (6 bases). Per the germline V gene, CDR1 is DFQATT and CDR2 is SNEGSKA (reference sequence). This CDR3 is built from 14 residues. V was shortened by 6 bases and J by 1 base, with 15 bases between the two germline ends. The CDR3 bases are TGCAGTGCCGACAGGTTCAACTCGAACACTGAAGCTTTCTTT. This encodes CSADRFNSNTEAFF.

This chain uses TRBV3-1 with TRBJ1-2; a possible D gene is TRBD1 (5 bases). V was clipped by 0 bases and J by 4 bases, with 21 bases between them. Germline V gene lookup returns CDR1 LGHDT and CDR2 YNNKEL (reference sequence). The CDR3 is made up of 18 amino acids. CDR3 bases: TGTGCCAGCAGCCAAGAGTTCATGGGACGGCCGGCGGTCTATGGCTACACCTTC. Translated, it gives CASSQEFMGRPAVYGYTF.

The chain employs TRBV9 and TRBJ2-2, with D tentatively TRBD1 (6 bases). CDR3 length: 20 amino acids. Trimming took off 1 base at V and 3 bases at J, with 25 bases between the two ends. CDR1 is SGDLS, CDR2 YYNGEE, per germline. CDR3: CASSVFLPRQGTFYTGELFF. As DNA, the CDR3 is TGTGCCAGCAGCGTATTCCTGCCCCGGCAGGGGACCTTTTACACCGGGGAGCTGTTTTTT.

V and J are TRBV14 and TRBJ2-3; 9 bases agree with TRBD2. V lost 5 bases to trimming and J lost 0 bases; unmatched junction nucleotides: 12. CDR3 size: 18 residues. Looked up from germline, CDR1 is SGHDN and CDR2 is FVKESK. The CDR3 coding sequence is TGTGCCAGCAGCTCGCGGGGGGGCCCCCATATTAGCACAGATACGCAGTATTTT. It specifies CASSSRGGPHISTDTQYF.

In this sample, this clonotype turned up a few times. The V gene is TRBV14, the J gene TRBJ2-3; tentative D call: TRBD1 (5 bases). The CDR3 has 16 residues. CDR1 is SGHDN, CDR2 FVKESK, per germline. The germline V and J ends were trimmed by 2 bases and 1 base, with 13 bases remaining between them. The CDR3 DNA follows: TGTGCCAGCAGCCAATTGGATAGGGGCGGCACAGATACGCAGTATTTT. This codes for CASSQLDRGGTDTQYF. The entire variable domain, with the rest obtained from reference TRBV14 and TRBJ2-3, is as follows: EAGVTQFPSHSVIEKGQTVTLRCDPISGHDNLYWYRRVMGKEIKFLLHFVKESKQDESGMPNNRFLAERTGGTYSTLKVQPAELEDSGVYFCASSQLDRGGTDTQYFGPGTRLTVL.

The chain combines TRBV3-1 with TRBJ2-3; tentatively, D is TRBD2 (6 bases). Germline CDR1 and CDR2: LGHDT and YNNKEL (reference sequence). The CDR3 length is 15 residues. V lost 2 bases, J lost 3 bases, and 12 bases lay in between. The CDR3 sequence is CASSQLASETDTQYF. The CDR3 DNA sequence: TGTGCCAGCAGCCAATTGGCTAGCGAGACAGATACGCAGTATTTT.

The rearrangement joins TRBV7-2 to TRBJ2-5; tentative D call: TRBD1 (6 bases). Germline V gene data show CDR1 as SGHTA and CDR2 as FQGNSA. The CDR3 covers 16 residues. Between the trimmed V and J ends, which lost 5 bases and 3 bases, there was a span of 19 bases. The CDR3 region is CASSIQPGHGKETQYF. The DNA for the CDR3 is TGTGCCAGCAGCATTCAACCGGGACACGGAAAAGAGACCCAGTACTTC. Combining the CDR3 with reference TRBV7-2 and TRBJ2-5 gives the whole variable domain GAGVSQSPSNKVTEKGKDVELRCDPISGHTALYWYRQSLGQGLEFLIYFQGNSAPDKSGLPSDRFSAERTGGSVSTLTIQRTQQEDSAVYLCASSIQPGHGKETQYFGPGTRLLVL.

This clonotype was picked up a small number of times. The genes are TRBV10-3 and TRBJ2-7, with TRBD1 matching 7 bases. The CDR3 contains 12 residues. Germline CDR1 reads ENHRY; CDR2 reads SYGVKD. The ends lost 6 bases at V and 3 bases at J; junction bases unmatched: 2. Written as DNA, the CDR3 is TGTGCCATCAGGACAGGGAGCTACGAGCAGTACTTC. This translates into CAIRTGSYEQYF.

The CDR3: CASSQVAYTDTQYF. The DNA for the CDR3 is TGTGCCAGCAGTCAGGTGGCCTACACAGATACGCAGTATTTT. V is TRBV4-2 and J is TRBJ2-3; D gene uncertain. Germline assignment: CDR1 LGHNA and CDR2 YNFKEQ. This CDR3 contains 14 residues. The ends were cut back, 6 bases at V and 2 bases at J, with 12 bases in the middle.

This chain links TRBV11-2 with TRBJ2-1; 8 bases align to TRBD1. The CDR3 has 15 amino acids. CDR1 is SGHAT and CDR2 is FQNNGV in the germline V gene. V was pared by 5 bases and J by 7 bases, with 10 bases of the junction left unmatched. CDR3 in DNA: TGTGCCAGCAGCCGAAGGCAGGGGGCAATAAATGAGCAGTTCTTC. This gives the protein CASSRRQGAINEQFF. Using reference TRBV11-2 and TRBJ2-1 for the parts outside the CDR3, the full variable domain is EAGVAQSPRYKIIEKRQSVAFWCNPISGHATLYWYQQILGQGPKLLIQFQNNGVVDDSQLPKDRFSAERLKGVDSTLKIQPAKLEDSAVYLCASSRRQGAINEQFFGPGTRLTVL.

This clonotype has just a few counts. The rearrangement uses TRBV6-4 and TRBJ2-1; 10 positions match TRBD1. The germline gives CDR1 MRHNA, CDR2 SNTAGT. V trimming: 2 bases; J trimming: 4 bases; junction bases outside the gene matches: 5. The CDR3 has 16 amino acids. The CDR3 bases are TGTGCCAGCAGTGACCCAACGGGACAGGGGTACAATGAGCAGTTCTTC. Protein sequence: CASSDPTGQGYNEQFF.

The chain carries TRBV6-5 and TRBJ2-5; the D call may be TRBD1 or TRBD2 (5 bases each). The V gene lost 3 bases and the J gene lost 2 bases, with 31 bases spanning the gap. The CDR3 sequence is 21 residues long. In germline, CDR1 is MNHEY, CDR2 SVGAGI. The CDR3 region has the DNA TGTGCCAGCAGTTATGGGGGAGCACATAGCCGCCGTCTTTTCAGTCAAGAGACCCAGTACTTC. Translating gives CASSYGGAHSRRLFSQETQYF.

This clonotype has more than one count but fewer than ten. For the CDR3, the DNA is TGTGCCAGCAGTTTAGCGGCGAGGAACACTGAAGCTTTCTTT. This encodes CASSLAARNTEAFF. The genes are TRBV12-3 or TRBV12-4 and TRBJ1-1, with D unresolved. Between the trimmed V and J ends, which lost 0 bases and 1 base, there was a span of 6 bases. The CDR3 extends over 14 amino acids.

The chain recombines TRBV10-3 with TRBJ1-4, with a weak D call TRBD1 (6 bases). V was shortened by 3 bases and J by 3 bases, with 11 bases between the two germline ends. Germline CDR1 and CDR2: ENHRY and SYGVKD. CDR3 length: 15 amino acids. CDR3 sequence reads: CAISDAQGPNEKLFF. The DNA of the CDR3 is TGTGCCATCAGTGACGCACAGGGACCTAATGAAAAACTGTTTTTT.

The V and J genes are TRBV7-2 and TRBJ2-5; possibly TRBD1 for D (5 bases). V lost 1 base, J lost 4 bases, and 10 bases lay in between. CDR1 is SGHTA and CDR2 is FQGNSA in the germline V gene. This CDR3 contains 14 residues. CDR3 nucleotides: TGTGCCAGCAGCTTAGAAGGGGTTCGAGAGACCCAGTACTTC. Residues: CASSLEGVRETQYF.

About this clonotype: Its ends do not fully match the called genes, so a read error is possible. J is TRBJ2-7 and V is TRBV7-9, with TRBD1 identical over 8 bases. This CDR3 has 15 amino acids. The germline V gene has CDR1 SEHNR and CDR2 FQNEAQ (reference sequence). The CDR3 coding sequence is TGTGCCAGCAGCCCAGACAGGGGTCATGCCTACGGGCAGTACTTC. Amino acids: CASSPDRGHAYGQYF.

The chain links TRBV7-3 to TRBJ2-3, with D unresolved. The CDR3 is 16 residues long. The V gene lost 1 base and the J gene lost 0 bases, with 11 bases spanning the gap. Germline-derived CDR1 and CDR2 are SGHTA and FQGTGA. CDR3 region: CASSLSLLTSTDTQYF. CDR3 bases: TGTGCCAGCAGCTTAAGTCTACTAACTAGCACAGATACGCAGTATTTT.

The V and J genes are TRBV12-3 or TRBV12-4 and TRBJ1-3; D gene ambiguous. CDR3 length: 15 amino acids. The ends were cut back, 3 bases at V and 0 bases at J, with 9 bases in the middle. This chain's CDR3 is CASSFSVGSGNTIYF. In DNA form, the CDR3 reads TGTGCCAGCAGTTTTTCTGTCGGCTCTGGAAACACCATATATTTT.

This clonotype was counted between two and nine times. V gene TRBV21-1 combines with J gene TRBJ2-3; TRBD1 is the table's D call, not checked against the DNA. TRBV21-1 is given as a pseudogene. The CDR3 loop spans 18 amino acids. The CDR3 protein is CASSSASDRGRVSDTQYF. The DNA of the CDR3 is TGTGCCAGCAGCTCCGCATCCGACAGGGGGCGCGTATCAGATACGCAGTATTTT.